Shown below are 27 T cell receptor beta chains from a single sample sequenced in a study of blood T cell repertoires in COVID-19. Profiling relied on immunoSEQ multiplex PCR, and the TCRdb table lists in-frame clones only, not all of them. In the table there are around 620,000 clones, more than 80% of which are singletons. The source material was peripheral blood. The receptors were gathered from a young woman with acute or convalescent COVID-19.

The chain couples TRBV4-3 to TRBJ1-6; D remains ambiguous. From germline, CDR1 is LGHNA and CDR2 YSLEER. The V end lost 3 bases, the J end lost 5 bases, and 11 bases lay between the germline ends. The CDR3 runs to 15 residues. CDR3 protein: CASSHSGGNNSPLHF. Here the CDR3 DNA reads TGCGCCAGCAGCCACTCGGGAGGGAATAATTCACCCCTCCACTTT.

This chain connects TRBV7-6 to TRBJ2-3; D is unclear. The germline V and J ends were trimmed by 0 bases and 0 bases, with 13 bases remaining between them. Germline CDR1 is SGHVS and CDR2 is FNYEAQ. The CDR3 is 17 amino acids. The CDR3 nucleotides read TGTGCCAGCAGCTTAGCGCTATACGACACTAGCACAGATACGCAGTATTTT. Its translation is CASSLALYDTSTDTQYF.

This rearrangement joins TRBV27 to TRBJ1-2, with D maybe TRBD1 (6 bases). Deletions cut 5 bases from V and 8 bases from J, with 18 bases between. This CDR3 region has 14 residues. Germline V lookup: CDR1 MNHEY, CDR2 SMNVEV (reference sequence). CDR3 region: CASSQNRVNGGYTF. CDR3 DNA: TGTGCCAGCAGTCAAAACAGGGTCAATGGGGGCTACACCTTC.

As DNA, the CDR3 is TGTGCCAGCAGCCCAAACAGGGCCTCTCGAGGGGAGCAGTACTTC. Its protein is CASSPNRASRGEQYF. This chain joins TRBV7-2 and TRBJ2-7; perhaps TRBD1 as D (6 bases). Germline V CDR1 and CDR2: SGHTA, FQGNSA. This CDR3 spans 15 amino acids. V lost 5 bases to trimming and J lost 7 bases, with 21 bases between them.

The CDR3 DNA is TGTGCCAGCACTCCTGGGGGCTGGACCGGGGAGCTGTTTTTT. Protein product: CASTPGGWTGELFF. V is TRBV9 and J is TRBJ2-2, with D perhaps TRBD1 (6 bases). CDR3 length: 14 residues. Germline CDR1 reads SGDLS; CDR2 reads YYNGEE. V was clipped by 6 bases and J by 5 bases, with 14 bases between them.

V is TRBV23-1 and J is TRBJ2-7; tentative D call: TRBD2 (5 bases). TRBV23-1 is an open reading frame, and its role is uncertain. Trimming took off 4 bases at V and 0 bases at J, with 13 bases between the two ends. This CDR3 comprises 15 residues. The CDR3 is CASSLRQEGSYEQYF. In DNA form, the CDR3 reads TGCGCCAGCAGTCTAAGACAAGAGGGCTCCTACGAGCAGTACTTC.

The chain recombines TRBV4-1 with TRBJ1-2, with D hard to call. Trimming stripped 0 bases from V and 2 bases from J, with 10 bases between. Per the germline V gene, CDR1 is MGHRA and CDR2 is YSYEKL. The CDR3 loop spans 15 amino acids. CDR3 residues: CASSQEWETNYGYTF. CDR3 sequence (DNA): TGCGCCAGCAGCCAAGAATGGGAGACAAACTATGGCTACACCTTC.

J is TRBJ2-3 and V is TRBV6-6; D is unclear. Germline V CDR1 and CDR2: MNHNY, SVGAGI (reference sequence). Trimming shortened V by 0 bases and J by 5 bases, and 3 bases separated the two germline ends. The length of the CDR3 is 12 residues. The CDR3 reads CASSYSRDTQYF. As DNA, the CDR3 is TGTGCCAGCAGTTACTCGCGAGATACGCAGTATTTT.

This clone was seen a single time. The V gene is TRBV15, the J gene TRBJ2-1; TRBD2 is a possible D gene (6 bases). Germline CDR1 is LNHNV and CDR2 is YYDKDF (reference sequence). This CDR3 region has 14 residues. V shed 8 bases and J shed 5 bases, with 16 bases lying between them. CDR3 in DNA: TGTGCCACCCGAGCGGGTGTCAGTAACAATGAGCAGTTCTTC. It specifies CATRAGVSNNEQFF.

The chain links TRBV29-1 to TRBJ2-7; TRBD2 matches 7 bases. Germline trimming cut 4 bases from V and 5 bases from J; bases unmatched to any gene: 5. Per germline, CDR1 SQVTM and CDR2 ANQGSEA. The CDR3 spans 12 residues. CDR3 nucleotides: TGCAGCGTTGGTCTGGGGGGGGACGAGCAGTACTTC. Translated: CSVGLGGDEQYF.

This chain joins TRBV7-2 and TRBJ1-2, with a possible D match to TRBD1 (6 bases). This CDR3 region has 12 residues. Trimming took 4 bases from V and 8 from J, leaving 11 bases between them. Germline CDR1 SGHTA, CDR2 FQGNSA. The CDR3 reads CASSSQGIGYTF. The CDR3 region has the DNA TGTGCCAGCAGCTCCCAGGGGATCGGCTACACCTTC.

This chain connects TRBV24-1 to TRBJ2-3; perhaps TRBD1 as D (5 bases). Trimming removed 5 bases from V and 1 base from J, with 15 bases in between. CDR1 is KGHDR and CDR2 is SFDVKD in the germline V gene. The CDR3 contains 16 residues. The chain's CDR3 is CATSGHGARGTDTQYF. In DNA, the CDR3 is TGTGCCACCAGTGGGCATGGGGCGCGTGGCACAGATACGCAGTATTTT.

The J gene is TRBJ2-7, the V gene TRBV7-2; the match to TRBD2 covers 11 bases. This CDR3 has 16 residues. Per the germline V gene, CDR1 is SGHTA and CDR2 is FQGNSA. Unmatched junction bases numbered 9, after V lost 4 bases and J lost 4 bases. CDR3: CASSWIFTSGGYEQYF. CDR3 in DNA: TGTGCCAGCAGCTGGATTTTTACTAGCGGGGGATACGAGCAGTACTTC.

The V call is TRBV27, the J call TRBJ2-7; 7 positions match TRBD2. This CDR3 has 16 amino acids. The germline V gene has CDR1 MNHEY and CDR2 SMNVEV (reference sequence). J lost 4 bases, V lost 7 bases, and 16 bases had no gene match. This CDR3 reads CASTKSGTTLGYEQYF. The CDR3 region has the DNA TGTGCCAGCACCAAATCCGGGACTACCTTAGGGTACGAGCAGTACTTC.

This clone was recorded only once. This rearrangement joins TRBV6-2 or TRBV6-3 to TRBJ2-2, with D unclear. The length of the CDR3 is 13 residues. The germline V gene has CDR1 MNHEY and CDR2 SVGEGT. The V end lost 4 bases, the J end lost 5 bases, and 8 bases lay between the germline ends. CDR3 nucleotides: TGTGCCAGCAGTTCTTTTGTGACCGGGGAGCTGTTTTTT. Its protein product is CASSSFVTGELFF.

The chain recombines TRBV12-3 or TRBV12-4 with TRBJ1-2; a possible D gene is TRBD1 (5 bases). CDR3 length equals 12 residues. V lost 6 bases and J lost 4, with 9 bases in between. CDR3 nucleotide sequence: TGTGCCAGCAGAGGGGCCCCCTATGGCTACACCTTC. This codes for CASRGAPYGYTF.

The chain's CDR3 is CASSSPGGSEYEQYF. The CDR3 DNA is TGTGCCAGCAGCTCTCCGGGGGGGTCAGAATACGAGCAGTACTTC. The chain is built from TRBV5-4 and TRBJ2-7, with 8 bases that match TRBD2. The CDR3 covers 15 residues. Germline-derived CDR1 and CDR2 are SGHNT and YYREEE (reference sequence). The V and J ends lost 3 bases and 4 bases, in that order; junction bases with no gene match: 9.

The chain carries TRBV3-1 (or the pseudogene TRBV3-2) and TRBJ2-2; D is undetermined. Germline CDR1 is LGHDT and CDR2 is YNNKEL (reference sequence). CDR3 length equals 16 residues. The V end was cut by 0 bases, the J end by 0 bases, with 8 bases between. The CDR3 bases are TGTGCCAGCAGCCAAGAGCCCAGGACGAACACCGGGGAGCTGTTTTTT. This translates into CASSQEPRTNTGELFF.

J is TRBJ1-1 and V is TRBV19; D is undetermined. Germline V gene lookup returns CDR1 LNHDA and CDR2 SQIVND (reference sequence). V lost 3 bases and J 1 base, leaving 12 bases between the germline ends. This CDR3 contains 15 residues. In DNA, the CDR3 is TGTGCCAGTAGTATCTTTGACTCAGCGAACACTGAAGCTTTCTTT. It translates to CASSIFDSANTEAFF.

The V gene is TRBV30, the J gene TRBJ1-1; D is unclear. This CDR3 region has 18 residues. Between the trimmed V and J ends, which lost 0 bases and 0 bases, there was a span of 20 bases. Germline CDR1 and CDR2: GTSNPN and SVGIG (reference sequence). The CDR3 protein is CAWSVSLSSFTVNTEAFF. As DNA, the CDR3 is TGTGCCTGGAGTGTTAGTTTGTCAAGCTTCACTGTGAACACTGAAGCTTTCTTT.

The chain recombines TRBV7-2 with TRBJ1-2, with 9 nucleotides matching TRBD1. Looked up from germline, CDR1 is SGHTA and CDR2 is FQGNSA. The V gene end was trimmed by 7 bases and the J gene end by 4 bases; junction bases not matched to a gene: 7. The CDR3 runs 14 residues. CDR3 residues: CASTRQGDSYGYTF. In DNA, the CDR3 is TGTGCCAGCACACGACAGGGGGACAGCTATGGCTACACCTTC.

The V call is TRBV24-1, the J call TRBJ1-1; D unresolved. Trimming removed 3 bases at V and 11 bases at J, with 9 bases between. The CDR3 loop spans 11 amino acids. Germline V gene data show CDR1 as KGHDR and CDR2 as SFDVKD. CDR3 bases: TGTGCCACCAGTGATGCGATGTCGGCTTTCTTT. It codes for CATSDAMSAFF.

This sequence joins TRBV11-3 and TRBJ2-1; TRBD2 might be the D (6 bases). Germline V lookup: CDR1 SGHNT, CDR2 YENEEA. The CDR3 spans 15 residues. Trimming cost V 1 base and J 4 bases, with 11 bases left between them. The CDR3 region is CASSLVLAQYNEQFF. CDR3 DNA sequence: TGTGCCAGCAGCTTAGTACTAGCTCAGTACAATGAGCAGTTCTTC.

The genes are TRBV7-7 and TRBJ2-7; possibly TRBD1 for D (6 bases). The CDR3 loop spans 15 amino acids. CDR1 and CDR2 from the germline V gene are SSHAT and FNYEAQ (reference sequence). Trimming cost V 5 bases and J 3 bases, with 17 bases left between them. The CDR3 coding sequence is TGTGCCAGCAGCGGTAACGTGGGGGCGCGCTACGAGCAGTACTTC. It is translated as CASSGNVGARYEQYF.

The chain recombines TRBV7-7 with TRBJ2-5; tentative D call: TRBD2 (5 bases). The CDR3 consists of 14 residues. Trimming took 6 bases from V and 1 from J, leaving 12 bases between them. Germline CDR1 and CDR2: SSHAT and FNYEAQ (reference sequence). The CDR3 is CASSVSGIQETQYF. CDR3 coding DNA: TGTGCCAGCAGTGTCTCGGGGATCCAAGAGACCCAGTACTTC. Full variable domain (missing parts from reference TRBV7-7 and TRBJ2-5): GAGVSQSPRYKVTKRGQDVTLRCDPISSHATLYWYQQALGQGPEFLTYFNYEAQPDKSGLPSDRFSAERPEGSISTLTIQRTEQRDSAMYRCASSVSGIQETQYFGPGTRLLVL.

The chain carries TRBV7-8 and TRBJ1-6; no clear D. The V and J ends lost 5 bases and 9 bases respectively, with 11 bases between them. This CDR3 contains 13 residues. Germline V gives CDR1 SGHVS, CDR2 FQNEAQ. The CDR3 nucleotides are TGTGCCAGCAGCGGGTCTCGGGGTTCACCCCTCCACTTT. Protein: CASSGSRGSPLHF.

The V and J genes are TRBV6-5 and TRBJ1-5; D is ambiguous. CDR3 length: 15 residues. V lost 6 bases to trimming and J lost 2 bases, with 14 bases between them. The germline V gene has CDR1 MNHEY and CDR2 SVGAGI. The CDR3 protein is CASSPGGPGNQPQHF. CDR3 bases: TGTGCCAGCAGCCCCGGCGGGCCAGGCAATCAGCCCCAGCATTTT.